The 2 T cell receptor beta chains below all came from one sample that was sequenced in a study of T cells in Graves' hyperthyroidism and ophthalmopathy. Amplification of TCR beta CDR3 regions used RNA as the template. Carried out on the TCR CDR3, a first-round RT-PCR used the HTBI primer set. TCRdb re-analysed the multiplex PCR reads in MiXCR, keeping a single row per CDR3 protein. The table lists about 420,000 distinct CDR3 sequences, approximately 14% of them singletons. The sequenced material came from blood. The receptors stem from a woman aged 18 to 35 with Graves' hyperthyroidism.

Ten or more counts support this clonotype. This chain uses TRBV20-1 with TRBJ2-7; tentatively, D is TRBD1 or TRBD2 (5 bases each). Looked up from germline, CDR1 is DFQATT and CDR2 is SNEGSKA (reference sequence). CDR3 length: 12 residues. Trimming left V 3 bases short and J 2 bases short, with 8 bases between. The CDR3: CSASGTPYEQYF. CDR3 sequence (DNA): TGCAGTGCTAGTGGGACCCCCTACGAGCAGTACTTC.

This clonotype has just a few counts. V gene TRBV20-1 combines with J gene TRBJ2-1; maybe TRBD1 (6 bases). Deletions cut 6 bases from V and 5 bases from J, with 14 bases between. The CDR3 is 13 amino acids. Per the germline V gene, CDR1 is DFQATT and CDR2 is SNEGSKA (reference sequence). In nucleotides, the CDR3 is TGCAGTGCAAACAGGGAAGCGGACAATGAGCAGTTCTTC. Amino acids: CSANREADNEQFF.